This is a list of T cell receptor beta chains from one sample in a study of radiotherapy plus CTLA-4 blockade in lung cancer. Assay used: immunoSEQ multiplex PCR; TCRdb lists only in-frame clones, some missing. This sample yields about 51,000 clones, of which 77% are seen a single time; 2.4% belongs to the top ten. Sample: peripheral blood, taken from a patient treated with radiotherapy plus ipilimumab. All receptors come from a human donor with non-small cell lung cancer whose response to radiotherapy plus ipilimumab could not be evaluated. CDR3s include the opening cysteine and the closing phenylalanine or tryptophan. Each record gives: clone size, V gene, D gene, J gene, CDR3 protein, CDR3 DNA. The D gene is left open where the match is weak. The size of a clone is reported for some rows only, either as once, few or many, or as a class for expanded clones.

-	TRBV5-4	TRBD2	TRBJ2-3	CASSLGLADITDTQYF	TGTGCCAGCAGCTTGGGACTAGCCGACATCACAGATACGCAGTATTTT
-	TRBV30	-	TRBJ2-5	CAWSVRGETQYF	TGTGCCTGGAGTGTACGAGGAGAGACCCAGTACTTC
-	TRBV2	TRBD1	TRBJ1-1	CASSTDRAVGTEAFF	TGTGCCAGCAGTACCGACAGGGCAGTCGGCACTGAAGCTTTCTTT
-	TRBV18	-	TRBJ1-3	CASSPGGGVTGNTIYF	TGTGCCAGCTCACCAGGTGGAGGGGTTACTGGAAACACCATATATTTT
-	TRBV18	TRBD1	TRBJ1-1	CASSGQGMDLPFF	TGTGCCAGCTCGGGACAGGGGATGGATTTGCCTTTCTTT
-	TRBV27	TRBD1	TRBJ2-7	CASRPQGLHEQYF	TGTGCCAGCAGACCACAGGGGCTCCACGAGCAGTACTTC
once	TRBV25-1	TRBD2	TRBJ2-5	CASSAGGETQYF	TGTGCCAGCAGTGCGGGAGGAGAGACCCAGTACTTC
-	TRBV14	TRBD1	TRBJ1-4	CASSQGQGKNEKLFF	TGTGCCAGCAGCCAAGGACAGGGTAAAAATGAAAAACTGTTTTTT
-	TRBV7-2	TRBD2	TRBJ2-7	CASSLEVFQGGSEQYF	TGTGCCAGCAGCTTAGAGGTCTTCCAGGGCGGGAGTGAGCAGTACTTC
-	TRBV6-1	TRBD1	TRBJ1-2	CASSEGWTGDYGYTF	TGTGCCAGCAGTGAAGGGTGGACAGGGGATTATGGCTACACCTTC
-	TRBV19	TRBD1	TRBJ2-2	CASRDRGARGELFF	TGTGCCAGTCGGGACAGGGGGGCCCGCGGGGAGCTGTTTTTT
-	TRBV19	TRBD1	TRBJ1-5	CASRDGGTGRQPQHF	TGTGCCAGTAGGGATGGCGGGACAGGGCGTCAGCCCCAGCATTTT
-	TRBV7-8	TRBD2	TRBJ2-3	CASSLGLAGGTDTQYF	TGTGCCAGCAGCTTGGGACTAGCGGGGGGCACAGATACGCAGTATTTT
-	TRBV2	-	TRBJ1-1	CASTTTGNTEAFF	TGTGCCAGCACCACGACAGGGAACACTGAAGCTTTCTTT
-	TRBV30	-	TRBJ1-5	CAWSLERNQPQHF	TGTGCCTGGAGTTTAGAGAGAAATCAGCCCCAGCATTTT
once	TRBV2	TRBD1	TRBJ2-2	CASSMGQGAGTGELFF	TGTGCCAGCAGTATGGGACAGGGGGCAGGCACCGGGGAGCTGTTTTTT
once	TRBV27	-	TRBJ2-7	CASSSAQSGIYEQYF	TGTGCCAGCAGTTCCGCCCAGTCAGGAATTTACGAGCAGTACTTC
-	TRBV29-1	TRBD2	TRBJ2-2	CSVELAGMNTGELFF	TGCAGCGTTGAGTTAGCGGGGATGAACACCGGGGAGCTGTTTTTT
-	TRBV5-4	-	TRBJ2-7	CASSLDRDYEQYF	TGTGCCAGCAGCTTGGACAGGGATTACGAGCAGTACTTC
-	TRBV2	-	TRBJ2-7	CASRVAVKQYF	TGTGCCAGCAGGGTTGCGGTTAAGCAGTACTTC
few	TRBV30	TRBD1	TRBJ1-4	CAWLPGQRTRGSNEKLFF	TGTGCCTGGTTACCGGGACAGCGGACGAGGGGGTCTAATGAAAAACTGTTTTTT
once	TRBV18	-	TRBJ2-7	CASSPRGGGHEQYF	TGTGCCAGCTCACCCCGTGGGGGAGGCCACGAGCAGTACTTC
-	TRBV19	-	TRBJ2-2	CASSPRPGQGATGELFF	TGTGCCAGCTCCCCTCGCCCCGGGCAGGGTGCCACCGGGGAGCTGTTTTTT
-	TRBV18	TRBD1	TRBJ2-7	CASSPRQGQSYEQYF	TGTGCCAGCTCACCAAGACAGGGACAATCCTACGAGCAGTACTTC
-	TRBV9	-	TRBJ2-1	CASSGLGLGYNEQFF	TGTGCCAGCAGCGGCCTGGGACTGGGTTACAATGAGCAGTTCTTC
medium-sized	TRBV7-9	-	TRBJ1-4	CASSNPTGTTNEKLFF	TGTGCCAGCAGCAATCCAACCGGGACAACGAACGAAAAACTGTTTTTT
-	TRBV28	-	TRBJ2-1	CASTQGGTSYNEQFF	TGTGCCAGCACCCAAGGGGGAACCTCCTACAATGAGCAGTTCTTC
-	TRBV4-3	TRBD1	TRBJ2-5	CASSRDRDGETQYF	TGCGCCAGCAGCCGCGACAGGGATGGTGAGACCCAGTACTTC
-	TRBV4-3	TRBD1	TRBJ2-2	CASSPDRDLSPNTGELFF	TGCGCCAGCAGCCCTGACAGGGATTTGAGTCCGAACACCGGGGAGCTGTTTTTT
-	TRBV21-1	-	TRBJ2-7	CASTNRGFSYEQYF	TGTGCCAGCACCAACAGGGGGTTTTCCTACGAGCAGTACTTC
-	TRBV4-1	TRBD2	TRBJ2-7	CASSHQTSGTYEQYF	TGCGCCAGCAGCCACCAGACTAGCGGTACCTACGAGCAGTACTTC
-	TRBV5-1	-	TRBJ1-4	CASRRGFEEKLFF	TGCGCCAGCAGGAGAGGGTTTGAGGAAAAACTGTTTTTT
-	TRBV4-1	TRBD2	TRBJ2-5	CASSHLSGGAVETQYF	TGCGCCAGCAGCCACCTTAGCGGGGGGGCAGTGGAGACCCAGTACTTC
-	TRBV15	-	TRBJ1-2	CATSPSGGYGYTF	TGTGCCACCAGCCCCTCGGGGGGTTATGGCTACACCTTC
-	TRBV9	TRBD2	TRBJ2-1	CASSVLAGGGNEQFF	TGTGCCAGCAGCGTTTTAGCGGGGGGGGGCAATGAGCAGTTCTTC
once	TRBV19	TRBD2	TRBJ2-7	CASSTSGGLSYEQYF	TGTGCCAGTAGTACCAGCGGGGGCCTCTCCTACGAGCAGTACTTC
-	TRBV5-1	TRBD1	TRBJ1-6	CASSLMSQGAGNSPLHF	TGCGCCAGCAGCTTGATGAGCCAGGGGGCCGGGAATTCACCCCTCCACTTT
few	TRBV2	TRBD1	TRBJ1-3	CASSDGTGDSGNTIYF	TGTGCCAGCAGTGATGGGACAGGGGACTCTGGAAACACCATATATTTT
-	TRBV5-1	-	TRBJ2-4	CASSLDTRLNIQYF	TGCGCCAGCAGCTTGGATACCAGACTAAACATTCAGTACTTC
few	TRBV5-1	TRBD2	TRBJ2-7	CASSLTASGAYEQYF	TGCGCCAGCAGCTTGACGGCTAGCGGAGCCTACGAGCAGTACTTC
-	TRBV4-2	TRBD2	TRBJ2-2	CASSRRAGDTGELFF	TGTGCCAGCAGCCGGAGAGCGGGGGACACCGGGGAGCTGTTTTTT
once	TRBV29-1	TRBD1	TRBJ1-1	CSGGTGSTEAFF	TGCAGCGGGGGGACAGGGTCCACTGAAGCTTTCTTT
few	TRBV19	TRBD1	TRBJ1-4	CASSIRQGMTNEKLFF	TGTGCCAGTAGTATCCGACAGGGTATGACTAATGAAAAACTGTTTTTT
-	TRBV6-5	-	TRBJ1-2	CASRNSVQGFYGYTF	TGTGCCAGCAGGAACTCGGTCCAGGGTTTCTATGGCTACACCTTC
-	TRBV16	-	TRBJ1-5	CASSARQVNSNQPQHF	TGTGCCAGCAGCGCCCGACAGGTTAATAGCAATCAGCCCCAGCATTTT
few	TRBV7-2	TRBD2	TRBJ2-7	CASSIGGGGGYEQYF	TGTGCCAGCAGCATAGGAGGCGGGGGGGGTTACGAGCAGTACTTC
once	TRBV18	-	TRBJ2-3	CASSPVQGEDTQYF	TGTGCCAGCTCACCAGTACAGGGAGAAGATACGCAGTATTTT
-	TRBV2	-	TRBJ2-1	CASIPGVPSYNEQFF	TGTGCCAGCATCCCGGGAGTCCCTTCCTACAATGAGCAGTTCTTC
medium-sized	TRBV7-9	-	TRBJ1-1	CASSLLGSFNTEAFF	TGTGCCAGCAGCTTATTAGGGAGTTTTAACACTGAAGCTTTCTTT
-	TRBV4-2	-	TRBJ2-1	CASSQDAEYNEQFF	TGTGCCAGCAGCCAAGACGCGGAATACAATGAGCAGTTCTTC
few	TRBV9	-	TRBJ2-1	CASSVGGLAVSYNEQFF	TGTGCCAGCAGCGTAGGGGGCTTGGCGGTATCCTACAATGAGCAGTTCTTC
-	TRBV9	-	TRBJ2-1	CASSVVSANNEQFF	TGTGCCAGCAGCGTAGTTAGCGCCAACAATGAGCAGTTCTTC
-	TRBV28	-	TRBJ2-7	CASSFWAGNSYEQYF	TGTGCCAGCAGTTTTTGGGCAGGGAACTCCTACGAGCAGTACTTC
-	TRBV28	TRBD1	TRBJ1-6	CASSLSDTGANSPLHF	TGTGCCAGCAGTTTATCCGATACAGGGGCTAATTCACCCCTCCACTTT
-	TRBV5-5	TRBD1	TRBJ2-7	CASSGGQGEYEQYF	TGTGCCAGCAGCGGGGGACAGGGTGAATACGAGCAGTACTTC
-	TRBV11-3	-	TRBJ2-5	CASSLDRTRSETQYF	TGTGCCAGCAGCTTAGACAGAACGCGGAGTGAGACCCAGTACTTC
few	TRBV7-3	TRBD2	TRBJ2-7	CASSPAGGLLYEQYF	TGTGCCAGCAGCCCTGCGGGGGGCTTACTCTACGAGCAGTACTTC
-	TRBV6-6	-	TRBJ2-7	CASSYSAGMGYEQYF	TGTGCCAGCAGTTACTCGGCAGGGATGGGCTACGAGCAGTACTTC
-	TRBV7-9	TRBD1	TRBJ1-1	CASSPWTGRDTEAFF	TGTGCCAGCAGCCCTTGGACAGGGAGAGACACTGAAGCTTTCTTT